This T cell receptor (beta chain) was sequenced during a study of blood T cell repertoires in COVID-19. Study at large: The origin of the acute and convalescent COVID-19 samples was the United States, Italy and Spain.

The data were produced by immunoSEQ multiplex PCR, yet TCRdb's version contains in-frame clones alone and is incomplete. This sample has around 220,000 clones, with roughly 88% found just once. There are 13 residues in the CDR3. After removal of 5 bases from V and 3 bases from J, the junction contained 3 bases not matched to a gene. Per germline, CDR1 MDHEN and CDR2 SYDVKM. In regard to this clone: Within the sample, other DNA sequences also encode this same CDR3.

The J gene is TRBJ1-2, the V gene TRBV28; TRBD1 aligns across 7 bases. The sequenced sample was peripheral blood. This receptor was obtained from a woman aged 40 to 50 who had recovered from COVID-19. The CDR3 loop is CASSLDRDYGYTF. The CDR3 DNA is TGTGCCAGCAGTCTAGACAGGGACTATGGCTACACCTTC.